The present T cell receptor beta chain was sequenced within a study of cytomegalovirus exposure and HLA in healthy donors. 13 Jbeta primers and 60 Vbeta primers were used for the PCR. Some clones are missing from TCRdb's copy, which holds only in-frame ones; the method was immunoSEQ multiplex PCR. In the table there are some 97,000 clones, around 75% of which are singletons. The CDR3 is 12 amino acids. Germline V CDR1 and CDR2: SQVTM, ANQGSEA. V shed 4 bases, J shed 7 bases, and the junction held 3 bases outside the gene matches. The receptor's source is a male donor in good health and CMV-seropositive. Sample: PBMCs. The chain recombines TRBV29-1 with TRBJ1-1; TRBD1 matches at 10 bases. CDR3 amino acids: CSVGQGAGEAFF. The CDR3 DNA sequence: TGCAGCGTTGGACAGGGGGCAGGTGAAGCTTTCTTT.